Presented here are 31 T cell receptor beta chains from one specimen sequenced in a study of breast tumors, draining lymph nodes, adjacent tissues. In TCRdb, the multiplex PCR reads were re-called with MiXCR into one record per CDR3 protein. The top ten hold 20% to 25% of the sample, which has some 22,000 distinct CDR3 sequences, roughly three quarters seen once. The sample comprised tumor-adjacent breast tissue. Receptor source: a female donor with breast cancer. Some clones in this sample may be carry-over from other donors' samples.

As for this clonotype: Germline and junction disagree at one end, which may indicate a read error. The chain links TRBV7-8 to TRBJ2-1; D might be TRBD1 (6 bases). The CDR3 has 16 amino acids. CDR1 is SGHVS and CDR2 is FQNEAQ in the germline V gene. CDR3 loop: CTSSLGPLNREYEQFF. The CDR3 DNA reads TGTACCAGCAGCTTAGGCCCCCTCAACAGGGAATATGAGCAGTTCTTC.

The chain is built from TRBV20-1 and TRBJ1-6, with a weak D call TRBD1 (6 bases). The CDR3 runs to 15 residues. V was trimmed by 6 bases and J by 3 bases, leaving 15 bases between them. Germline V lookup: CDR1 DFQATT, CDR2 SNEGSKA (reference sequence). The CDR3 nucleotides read TGCAGTGCCATCGGACAGCCCGTCTATAATTCACCCCTCCACTTT. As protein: CSAIGQPVYNSPLHF.

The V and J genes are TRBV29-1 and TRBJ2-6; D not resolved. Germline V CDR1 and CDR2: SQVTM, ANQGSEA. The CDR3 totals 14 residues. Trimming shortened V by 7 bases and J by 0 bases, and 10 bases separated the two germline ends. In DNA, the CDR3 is TGCAGCGCCTTAGTGCGCTCTGGGGCCAACGTCCTGACTTTC. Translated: CSALVRSGANVLTF.

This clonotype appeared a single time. The CDR3 nucleotides are TGTGCCTGGAGTGGAGGCTCCTACGAGCAGTACTTC. Protein sequence: CAWSGGSYEQYF. The rearrangement links TRBV30 to TRBJ2-7; D remains unclear. V lost 1 base to trimming and J lost 0 bases, with 4 bases between them. Germline V lookup: CDR1 GTSNPN, CDR2 SVGIG (reference sequence). The CDR3 is 12 amino acids.

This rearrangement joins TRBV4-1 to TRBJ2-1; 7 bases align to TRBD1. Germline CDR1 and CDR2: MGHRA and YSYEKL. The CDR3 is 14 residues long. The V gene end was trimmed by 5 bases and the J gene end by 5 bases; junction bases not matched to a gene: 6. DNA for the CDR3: TGCGCCAGCAGCGACGAGACAGGGAACAATGAGCAGTTCTTC. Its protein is CASSDETGNNEQFF.

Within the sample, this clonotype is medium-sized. The CDR3 loop reads CSAAALGNYGYTF. The DNA of the CDR3 is TGCAGTGCCGCTGCCCTTGGTAACTATGGCTACACCTTC. V is TRBV20-1 and J is TRBJ1-2; no clear D. Germline V gives CDR1 DFQATT, CDR2 SNEGSKA (reference sequence). V was pared by 6 bases and J by 1 base, with 12 bases between. The CDR3 loop spans 13 amino acids.

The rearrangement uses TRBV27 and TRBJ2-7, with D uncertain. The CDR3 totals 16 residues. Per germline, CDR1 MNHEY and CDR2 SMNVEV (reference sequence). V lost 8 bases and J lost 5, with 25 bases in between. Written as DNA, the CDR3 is TGTGCCAGCGCTGCAATGGTGAGAGATACTTACAACGAGCAGTACTTC. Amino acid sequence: CASAAMVRDTYNEQYF.

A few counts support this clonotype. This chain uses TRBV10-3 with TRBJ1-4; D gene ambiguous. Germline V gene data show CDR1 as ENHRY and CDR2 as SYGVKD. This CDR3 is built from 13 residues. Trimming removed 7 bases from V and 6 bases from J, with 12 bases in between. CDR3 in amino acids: CAIKGQADEKLFF. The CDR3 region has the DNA TGTGCCATCAAAGGGCAGGCGGATGAAAAACTGTTTTTT.

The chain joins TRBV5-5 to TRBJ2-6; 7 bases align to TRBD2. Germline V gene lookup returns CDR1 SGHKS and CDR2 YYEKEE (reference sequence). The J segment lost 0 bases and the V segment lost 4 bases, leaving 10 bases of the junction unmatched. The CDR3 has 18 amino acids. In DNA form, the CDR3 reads TGTGCCAGCAGCCCGGACGGGGGAGGGAACTCTGGGGCCAACGTCCTGACTTTC. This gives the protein CASSPDGGGNSGANVLTF.

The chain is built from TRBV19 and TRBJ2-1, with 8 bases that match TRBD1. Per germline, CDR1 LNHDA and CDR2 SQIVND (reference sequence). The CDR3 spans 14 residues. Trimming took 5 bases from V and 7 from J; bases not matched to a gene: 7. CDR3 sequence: CASSWTGSGNEQFF. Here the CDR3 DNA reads TGTGCCAGTAGTTGGACAGGGAGTGGGAATGAGCAGTTCTTC. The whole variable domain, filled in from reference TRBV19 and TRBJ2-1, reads DGGITQSPKYLFRKEGQNVTLSCEQNLNHDAMYWYRQDPGQGLRLIYYSQIVNDFQKGDIAEGYSVSREKKESFPLTVTSAQKNPTAFYLCASSWTGSGNEQFFGPGTRLTVL.

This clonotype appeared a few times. CDR3 sequence (DNA): TGTGCCACCGGAGGGTACAATGAGCAGTTCTTC. It yields the protein CATGGYNEQFF. The chain employs TRBV24-1 and TRBJ2-1; perhaps TRBD2 as D (6 bases). Looked up from germline, CDR1 is KGHDR and CDR2 is SFDVKD. Trimming took off 9 bases at V and 4 bases at J, with 6 bases between the two ends. The CDR3 has 11 amino acids.

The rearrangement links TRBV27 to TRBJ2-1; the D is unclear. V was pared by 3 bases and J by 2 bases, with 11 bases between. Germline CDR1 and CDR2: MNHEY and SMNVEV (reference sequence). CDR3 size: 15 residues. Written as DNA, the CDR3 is TGTGCCAGCAGTTTCTCGATGAAAGCCTACAATGAGCAGTTCTTC. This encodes CASSFSMKAYNEQFF.

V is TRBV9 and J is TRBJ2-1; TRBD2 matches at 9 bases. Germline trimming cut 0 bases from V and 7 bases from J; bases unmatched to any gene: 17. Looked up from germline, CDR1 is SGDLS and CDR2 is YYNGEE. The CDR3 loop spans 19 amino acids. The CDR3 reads CASSVEMGGGRARKNEQFF. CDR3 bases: TGTGCCAGCAGCGTAGAGATGGGGGGCGGGAGGGCTCGGAAGAATGAGCAGTTCTTC.

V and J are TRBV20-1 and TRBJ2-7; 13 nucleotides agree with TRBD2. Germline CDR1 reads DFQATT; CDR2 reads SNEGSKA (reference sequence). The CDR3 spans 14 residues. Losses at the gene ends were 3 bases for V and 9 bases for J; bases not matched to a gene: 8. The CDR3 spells CSARGTSGMPRQYF. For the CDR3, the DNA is TGCAGTGCTAGGGGGACTAGCGGGATGCCGAGGCAGTACTTC.

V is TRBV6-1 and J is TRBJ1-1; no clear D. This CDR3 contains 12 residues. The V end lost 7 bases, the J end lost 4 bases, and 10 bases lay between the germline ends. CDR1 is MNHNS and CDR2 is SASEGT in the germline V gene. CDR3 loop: CASTWVATEAFF. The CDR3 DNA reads TGTGCCAGCACCTGGGTGGCCACTGAAGCTTTCTTT.

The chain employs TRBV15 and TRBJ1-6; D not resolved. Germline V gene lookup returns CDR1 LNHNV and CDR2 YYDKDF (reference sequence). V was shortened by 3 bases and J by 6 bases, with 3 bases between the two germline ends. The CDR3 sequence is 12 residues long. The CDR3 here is CATSSVNSPLHF. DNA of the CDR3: TGTGCCACCAGCAGTGTTAATTCACCCCTCCACTTT.

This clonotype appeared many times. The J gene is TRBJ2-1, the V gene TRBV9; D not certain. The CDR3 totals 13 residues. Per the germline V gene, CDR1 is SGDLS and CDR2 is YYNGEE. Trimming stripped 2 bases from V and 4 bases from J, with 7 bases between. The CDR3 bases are TGTGCCAGCAGCGTTGACGATTACAATGAGCAGTTCTTC. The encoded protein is CASSVDDYNEQFF.

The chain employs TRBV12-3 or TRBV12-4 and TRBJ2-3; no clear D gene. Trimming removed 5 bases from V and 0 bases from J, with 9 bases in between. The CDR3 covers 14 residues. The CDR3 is CASSMMTSTDTQYF. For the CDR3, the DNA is TGTGCCAGCAGTATGATGACTAGCACAGATACGCAGTATTTT.

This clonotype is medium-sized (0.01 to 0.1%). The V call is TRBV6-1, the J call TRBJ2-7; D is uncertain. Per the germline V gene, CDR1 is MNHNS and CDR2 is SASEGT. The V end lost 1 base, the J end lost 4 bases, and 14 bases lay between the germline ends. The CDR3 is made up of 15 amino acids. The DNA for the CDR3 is TGTGCCAGCAGTGAAGAGGCGGCCGACTTTTACGAGCAGTACTTC. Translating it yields CASSEEAADFYEQYF.

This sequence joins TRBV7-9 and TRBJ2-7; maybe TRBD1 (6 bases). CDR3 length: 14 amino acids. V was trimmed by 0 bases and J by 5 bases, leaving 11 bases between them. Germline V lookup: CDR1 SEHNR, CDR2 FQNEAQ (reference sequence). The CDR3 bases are TGTGCCAGCAGCTTAGCTGGGGGCTTGAACGAGCAGTACTTC. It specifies CASSLAGGLNEQYF.

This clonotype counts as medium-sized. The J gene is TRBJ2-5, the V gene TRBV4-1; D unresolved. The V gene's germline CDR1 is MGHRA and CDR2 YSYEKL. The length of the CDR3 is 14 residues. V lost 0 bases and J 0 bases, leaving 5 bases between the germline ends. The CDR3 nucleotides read TGCGCCAGCAGCCAAGATTTGAACCAAGAGACCCAGTACTTC. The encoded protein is CASSQDLNQETQYF.

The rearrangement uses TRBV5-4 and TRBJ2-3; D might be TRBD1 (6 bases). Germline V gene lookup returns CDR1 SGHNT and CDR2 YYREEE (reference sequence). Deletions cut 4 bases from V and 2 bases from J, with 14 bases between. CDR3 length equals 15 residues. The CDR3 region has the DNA TGTGCCAGCAGCGCCCCCGGGACAATCACAGATACGCAGTATTTT. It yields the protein CASSAPGTITDTQYF.

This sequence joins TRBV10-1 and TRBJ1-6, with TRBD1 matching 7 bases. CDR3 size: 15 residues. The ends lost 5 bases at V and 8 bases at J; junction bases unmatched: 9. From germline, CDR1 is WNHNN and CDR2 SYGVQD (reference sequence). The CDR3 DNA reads TGCGCCAGCAGTTACAGGGGCTTAGATGATTCACCCCTCCACTTT. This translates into CASSYRGLDDSPLHF.

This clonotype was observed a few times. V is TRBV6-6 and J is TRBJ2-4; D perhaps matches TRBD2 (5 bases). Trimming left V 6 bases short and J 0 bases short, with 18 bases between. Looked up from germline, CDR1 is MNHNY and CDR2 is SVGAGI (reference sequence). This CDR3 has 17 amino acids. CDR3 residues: CASSDYRGVGAKNIQYF. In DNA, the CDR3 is TGTGCCAGCAGCGACTATCGTGGAGTGGGAGCCAAAAACATTCAGTACTTC.

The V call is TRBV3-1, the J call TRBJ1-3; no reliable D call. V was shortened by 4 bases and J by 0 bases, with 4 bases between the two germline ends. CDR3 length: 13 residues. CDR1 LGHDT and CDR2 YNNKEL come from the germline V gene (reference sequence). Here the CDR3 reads CASSPYSGNTIYF. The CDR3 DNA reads TGTGCCAGCAGCCCATACTCTGGAAACACCATATATTTT.

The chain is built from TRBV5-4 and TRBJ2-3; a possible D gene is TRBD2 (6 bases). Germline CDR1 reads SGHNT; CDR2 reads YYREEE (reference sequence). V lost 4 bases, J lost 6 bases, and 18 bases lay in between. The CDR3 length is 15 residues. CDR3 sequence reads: CASSSPGTLDDTQYF. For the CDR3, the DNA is TGTGCCAGCAGCAGCCCCGGGACTTTGGACGATACGCAGTATTTT.

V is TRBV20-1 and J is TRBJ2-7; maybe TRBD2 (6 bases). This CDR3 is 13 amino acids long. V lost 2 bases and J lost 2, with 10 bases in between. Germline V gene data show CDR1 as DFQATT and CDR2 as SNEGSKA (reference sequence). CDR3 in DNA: TGCAGTGCTAGACTGGCGGGGACCTACGAGCAGTACTTC. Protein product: CSARLAGTYEQYF.

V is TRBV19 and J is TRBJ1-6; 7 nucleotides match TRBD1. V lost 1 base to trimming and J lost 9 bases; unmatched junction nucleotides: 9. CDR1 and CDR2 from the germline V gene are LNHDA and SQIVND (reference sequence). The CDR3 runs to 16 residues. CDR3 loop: CASSIGTGSAGSPLHF. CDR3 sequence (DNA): TGTGCCAGTAGTATAGGGACAGGATCCGCCGGTTCACCCCTCCACTTT.

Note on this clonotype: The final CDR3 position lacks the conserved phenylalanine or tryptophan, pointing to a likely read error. In DNA form, the CDR3 reads TGTGCCAGCAGCCAAGGGAATTCTGTGCAGTACCTC. Translated: CASSQGNSVQYL. This chain connects TRBV3-1 to TRBJ2-7; D is undetermined. Germline CDR1 and CDR2: LGHDT and YNNKEL (reference sequence). The CDR3 is 12 residues long. V was trimmed by 1 base and J by 9 bases, leaving 10 bases between them.

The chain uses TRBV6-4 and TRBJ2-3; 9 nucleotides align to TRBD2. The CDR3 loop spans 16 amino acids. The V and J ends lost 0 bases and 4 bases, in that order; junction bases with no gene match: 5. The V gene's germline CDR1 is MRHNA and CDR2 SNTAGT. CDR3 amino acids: CASSDSLREGPDTQYF. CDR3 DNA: TGTGCCAGCAGTGACTCGTTGCGGGAGGGTCCAGATACGCAGTATTTT.

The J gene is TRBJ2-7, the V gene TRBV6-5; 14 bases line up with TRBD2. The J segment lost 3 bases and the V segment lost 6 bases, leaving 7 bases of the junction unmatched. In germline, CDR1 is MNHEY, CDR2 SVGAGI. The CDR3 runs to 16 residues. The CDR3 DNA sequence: TGTGCCAGCAGCCTTTACGGGACTAGCGGGAGCTACGAGCAGTACTTC. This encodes CASSLYGTSGSYEQYF.